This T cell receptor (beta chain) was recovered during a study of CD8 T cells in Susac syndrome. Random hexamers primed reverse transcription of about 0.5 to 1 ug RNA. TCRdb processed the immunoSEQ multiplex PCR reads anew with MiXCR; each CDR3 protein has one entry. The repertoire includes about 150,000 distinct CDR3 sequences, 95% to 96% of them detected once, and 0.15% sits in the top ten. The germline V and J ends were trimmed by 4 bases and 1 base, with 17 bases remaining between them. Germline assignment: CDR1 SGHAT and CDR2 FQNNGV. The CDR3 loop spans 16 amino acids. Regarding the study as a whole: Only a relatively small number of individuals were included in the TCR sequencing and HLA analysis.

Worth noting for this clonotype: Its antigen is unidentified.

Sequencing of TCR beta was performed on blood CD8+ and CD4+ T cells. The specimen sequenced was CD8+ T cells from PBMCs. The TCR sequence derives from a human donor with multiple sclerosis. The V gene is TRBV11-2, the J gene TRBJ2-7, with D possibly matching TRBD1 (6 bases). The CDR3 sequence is CASSWGRDTESYEQYF. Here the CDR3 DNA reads TGTGCCAGCAGCTGGGGTAGGGACACAGAATCCTACGAGCAGTACTTC.